This T cell receptor (beta chain) was captured by sequencing in a study of cytomegalovirus exposure and HLA in healthy donors. Healthy bone marrow donors formed the donor group. Donors likely had unrecorded immune exposures despite being nominally healthy when sampled. The PCR used 60 Vbeta and 13 Jbeta primers. The protocol was immunoSEQ multiplex PCR, while the TCRdb copy is restricted to in-frame clones and leaves out a portion. The sample contains about 120,000 clones, around 84% of which appear only once. Study-level points and caveats: Later analysis indicated greater clonal expansion among HLA-associated TCR beta chains than among equally common other chains.

A word on this clone: Antigen specificity is unknown.

This receptor was obtained from a woman aged 25 to 45 in good health and CMV-seropositive. Sequencing used PBMCs.

In DNA form, the CDR3 reads TGTGCCAGCAGCGTAGTGGGAAGCGGGGGACCAGATACGCAGTATTTT. The encoded protein is CASSVVGSGGPDTQYF. The chain has TRBV9 and TRBJ2-3, with 8 positions matching TRBD2. The CDR3 length is 16 residues. Germline CDR1 is SGDLS and CDR2 is YYNGEE. V lost 0 bases to trimming and J lost 4 bases; unmatched junction nucleotides: 7.